This TCR beta chain was identified during a study of blood T cells in healthy people across ages. A second about 7 to 12 cycle PCR used barcoded and J-beta primers. Tagging of each cDNA molecule was performed by a template-switch adaptor with 12 random nucleotides. TCRdb independently ran MiXCR on the 5' RACE reads; one entry per CDR3 protein. In the table there are around 400,000 distinct CDR3 sequences, 45% to 65% of which are singletons. Every participating donor contributed about 10 milliliters of peripheral blood through a draw. The amount of total RNA extracted per sample was at least 6 micrograms. General study results and limits: Higher diversity, along with more naive CD4+ cells, distinguished long-lived donors from aged donors.

This clonotype has a handful of counts. Its target is not known. J lost 8 bases, V lost 1 base, and 1 base had no gene match. Looked up from germline, CDR1 is MDHEN and CDR2 is SYDVKM. CDR3 length equals 13 residues. This TCR derives from a man between 60 and 75 years old in good health. The specimen sequenced was blood. The chain joins TRBV28 to TRBJ1-4, with 7 positions matching TRBD1. The CDR3 region is CASSLLGGEKLFF. The CDR3 DNA reads as TGTGCCAGCAGTTTATTAGGGGGCGAAAAACTGTTTTTT.